What follows is one T cell receptor beta chain and its context. The junction departs from germline at one end; a sequencing error may be responsible. Source study methods: Amplifying reference gene primers gave estimates of nucleated cell counts. Clones were sequenced by immunoSEQ multiplex PCR, and TCRdb holds only the in-frame ones, with some missing. V, J and clone size derive from that table, while D and trimming were established from the DNA sequence. This sample has under 65,000 clones, with about 70% found just once. The sample belongs to a study of blood T cell repertoires in COVID-19. Germline V lookup: CDR1 MNHEY, CDR2 SVGAGI. This CDR3 is built from 12 residues.

The V call is TRBV6-5, the J call TRBJ1-2; the D gene is possibly TRBD1 (5 bases). The specimen sequenced was peripheral blood. The source is a woman aged 70-85 years with acute or convalescent COVID-19. The CDR3 loop is CARSSGYYGYTF. In nucleotides, the CDR3 is TGTGCCAGGAGTTCAGGGTACTATGGCTACACCTTC.